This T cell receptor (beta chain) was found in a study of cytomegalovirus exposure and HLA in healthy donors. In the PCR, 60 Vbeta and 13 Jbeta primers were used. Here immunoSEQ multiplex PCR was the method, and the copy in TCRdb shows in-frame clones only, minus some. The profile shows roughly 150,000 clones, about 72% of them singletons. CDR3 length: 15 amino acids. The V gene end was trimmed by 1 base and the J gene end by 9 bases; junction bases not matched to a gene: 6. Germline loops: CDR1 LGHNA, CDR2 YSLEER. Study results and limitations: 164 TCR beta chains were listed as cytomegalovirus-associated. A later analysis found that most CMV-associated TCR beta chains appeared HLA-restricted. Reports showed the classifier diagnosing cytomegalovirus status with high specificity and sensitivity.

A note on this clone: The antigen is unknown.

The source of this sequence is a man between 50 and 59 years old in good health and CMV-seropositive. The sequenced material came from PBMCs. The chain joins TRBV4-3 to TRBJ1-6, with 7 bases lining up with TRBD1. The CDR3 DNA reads TGCGCCAGCAGCCAAGGGAGGGGGCGCTTTTCACCCCTCCACTTT. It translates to CASSQGRGRFSPLHF.